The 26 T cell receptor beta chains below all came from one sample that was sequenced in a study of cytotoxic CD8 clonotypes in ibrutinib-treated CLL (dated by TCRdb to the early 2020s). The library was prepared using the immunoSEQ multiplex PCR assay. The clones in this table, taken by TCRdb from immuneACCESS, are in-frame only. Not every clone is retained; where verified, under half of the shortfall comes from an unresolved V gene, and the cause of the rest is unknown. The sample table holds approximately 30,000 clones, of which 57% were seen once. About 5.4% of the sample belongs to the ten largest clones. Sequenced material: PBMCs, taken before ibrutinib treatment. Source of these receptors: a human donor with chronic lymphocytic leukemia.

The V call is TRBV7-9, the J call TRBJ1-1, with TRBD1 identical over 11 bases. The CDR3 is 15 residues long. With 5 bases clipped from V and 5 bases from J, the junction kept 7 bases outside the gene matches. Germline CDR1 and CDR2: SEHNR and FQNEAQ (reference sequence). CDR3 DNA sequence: TGTGCCAGCAGCCACCCCGGGACAGGGGGTACTGAAGCTTTCTTT. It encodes CASSHPGTGGTEAFF.

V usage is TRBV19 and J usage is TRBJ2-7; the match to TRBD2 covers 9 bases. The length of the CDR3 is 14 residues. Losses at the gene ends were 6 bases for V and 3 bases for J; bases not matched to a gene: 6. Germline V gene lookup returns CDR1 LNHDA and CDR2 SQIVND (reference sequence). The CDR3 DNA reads TGTGCCAGTAGCCCCGCGGGAGGGTACTACGAGCAGTACTTC. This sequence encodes CASSPAGGYYEQYF.

CDR3 residues: CASIPRQGHYGYTF. The CDR3, as DNA: TGTGCCAGCATCCCACGACAGGGACACTATGGCTACACCTTC. This chain uses TRBV27 with TRBJ1-2; 7 bases are a match to TRBD1. V was pared by 7 bases and J by 3 bases, with 8 bases of the junction left unmatched. The CDR3 is made up of 14 amino acids. Per the germline V gene, CDR1 is MNHEY and CDR2 is SMNVEV (reference sequence).

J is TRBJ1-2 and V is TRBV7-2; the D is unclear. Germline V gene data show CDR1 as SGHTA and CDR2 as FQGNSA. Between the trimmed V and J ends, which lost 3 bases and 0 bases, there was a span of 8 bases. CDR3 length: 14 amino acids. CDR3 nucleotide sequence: TGTGCCAGCAGCTTCACGACAACTAACTATGGCTACACCTTC. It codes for CASSFTTTNYGYTF.

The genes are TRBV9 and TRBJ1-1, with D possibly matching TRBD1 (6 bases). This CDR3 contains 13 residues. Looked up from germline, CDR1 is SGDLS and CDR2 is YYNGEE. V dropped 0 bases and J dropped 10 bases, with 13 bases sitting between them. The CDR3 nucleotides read TGTGCCAGCAGCGTAGGGATGGGGGCAGGAGCTTTCTTT. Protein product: CASSVGMGAGAFF.

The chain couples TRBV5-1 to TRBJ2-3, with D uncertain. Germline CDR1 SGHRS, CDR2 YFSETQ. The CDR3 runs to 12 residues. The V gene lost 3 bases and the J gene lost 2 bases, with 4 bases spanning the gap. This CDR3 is CASSWSTDTQYF. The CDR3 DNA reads TGCGCCAGCAGCTGGTCCACAGATACGCAGTATTTT.

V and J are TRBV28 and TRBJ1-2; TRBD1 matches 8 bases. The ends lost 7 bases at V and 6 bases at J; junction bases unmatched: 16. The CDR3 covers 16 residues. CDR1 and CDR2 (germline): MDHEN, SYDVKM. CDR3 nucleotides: TGTGCCAGCACCGGAATCGGACAGGGACTACTCCATGGCTACACCTTC. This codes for CASTGIGQGLLHGYTF.

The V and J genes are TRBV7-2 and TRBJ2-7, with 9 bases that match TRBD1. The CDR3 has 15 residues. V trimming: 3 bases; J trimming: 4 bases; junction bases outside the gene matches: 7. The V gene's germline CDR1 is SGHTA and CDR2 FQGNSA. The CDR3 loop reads CASSLYGTGLYEQYF. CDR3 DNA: TGTGCCAGCAGCTTGTATGGGACAGGGTTGTACGAGCAGTACTTC.

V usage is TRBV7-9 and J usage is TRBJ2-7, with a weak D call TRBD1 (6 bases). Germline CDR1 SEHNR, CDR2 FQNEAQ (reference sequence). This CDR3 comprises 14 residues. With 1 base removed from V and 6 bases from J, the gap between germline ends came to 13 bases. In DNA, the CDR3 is TGTGCCAGCAGCTTAGAGGGGGTCCTCGTCGAGCAGTACTTC. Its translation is CASSLEGVLVEQYF. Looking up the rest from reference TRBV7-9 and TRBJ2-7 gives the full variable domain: DTGVSQNPRHKITKRGQNVTFRCDPISEHNRLYWYRQTLGQGPEFLTYFQNEAQLEKSRLLSDRFSAERPKGSFSTLEIQRTEQGDSAMYLCASSLEGVLVEQYFGPGTRLTVT.

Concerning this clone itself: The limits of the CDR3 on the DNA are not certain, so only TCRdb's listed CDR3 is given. The CDR3 here is CASSLFGAGTEAFF. V usage is TRBV5-5 and J usage is TRBJ1-1. Per the germline V gene, CDR1 is SGHKS and CDR2 is YYEKEE (reference sequence). Ends included, the CDR3 has 14 residues.

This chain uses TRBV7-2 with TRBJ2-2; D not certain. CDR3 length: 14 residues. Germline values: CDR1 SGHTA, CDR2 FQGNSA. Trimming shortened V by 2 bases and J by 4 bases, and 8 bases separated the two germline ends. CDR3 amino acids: CASSLSRVTGELFF. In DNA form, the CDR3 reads TGTGCCAGCAGCTTATCTCGTGTCACCGGGGAGCTGTTTTTT. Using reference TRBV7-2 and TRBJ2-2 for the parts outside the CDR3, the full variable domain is GAGVSQSPSNKVTEKGKDVELRCDPISGHTALYWYRQSLGQGLEFLIYFQGNSAPDKSGLPSDRFSAERTGGSVSTLTIQRTQQEDSAVYLCASSLSRVTGELFFGEGSRLTVL.

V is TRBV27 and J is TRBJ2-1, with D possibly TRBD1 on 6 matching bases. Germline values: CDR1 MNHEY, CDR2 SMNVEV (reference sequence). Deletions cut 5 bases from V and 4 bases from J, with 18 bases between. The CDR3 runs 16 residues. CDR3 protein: CASSTRTGHLYNEQFF. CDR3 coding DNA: TGTGCCAGCAGTACCCGGACGGGACACCTTTACAATGAGCAGTTCTTC.

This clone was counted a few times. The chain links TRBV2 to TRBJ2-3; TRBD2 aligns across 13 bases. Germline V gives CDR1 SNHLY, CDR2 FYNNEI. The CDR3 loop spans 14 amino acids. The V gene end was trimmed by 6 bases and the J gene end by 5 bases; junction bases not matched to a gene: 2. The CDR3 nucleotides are TGTGCCAGCAGAAGACTAGCGGGGGGAGATACGCAGTATTTT. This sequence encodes CASRRLAGGDTQYF. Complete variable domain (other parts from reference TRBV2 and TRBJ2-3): EPEVTQTPSHQVTQMGQEVILRCVPISNHLYFYWYRQILGQKVEFLVSFYNNEISEKSEIFDDQFSVERPDGSNFTLKIRSTKLEDSAMYFCASRRLAGGDTQYFGPGTRLTVL.

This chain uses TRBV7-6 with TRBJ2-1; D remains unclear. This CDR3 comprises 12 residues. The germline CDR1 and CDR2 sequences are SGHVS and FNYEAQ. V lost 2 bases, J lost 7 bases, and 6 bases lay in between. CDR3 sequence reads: CASSLRGNEQFF. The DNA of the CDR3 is TGTGCCAGCAGCTTACGTGGGAATGAGCAGTTCTTC.

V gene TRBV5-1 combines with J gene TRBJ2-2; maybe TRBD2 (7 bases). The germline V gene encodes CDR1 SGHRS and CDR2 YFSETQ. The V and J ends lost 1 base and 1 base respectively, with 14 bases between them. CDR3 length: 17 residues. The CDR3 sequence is CASSLRAGAKNTGELFF. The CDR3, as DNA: TGCGCCAGCAGCTTGAGGGCGGGGGCAAAGAACACCGGGGAGCTGTTTTTT. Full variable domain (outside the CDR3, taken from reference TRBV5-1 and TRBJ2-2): KAGVTQTPRYLIKTRGQQVTLSCSPISGHRSVSWYQQTPGQGLQFLFEYFSETQRNKGNFPGRFSGRQFSNSRSEMNVSTLELGDSALYLCASSLRAGAKNTGELFFGEGSRLTVL.

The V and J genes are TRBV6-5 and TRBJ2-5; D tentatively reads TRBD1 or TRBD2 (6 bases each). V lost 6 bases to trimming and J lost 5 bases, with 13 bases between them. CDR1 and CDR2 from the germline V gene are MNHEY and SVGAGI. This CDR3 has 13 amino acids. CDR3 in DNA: TGTGCCAGCAGACGGGGGCCCACGGAGACCCAGTACTTC. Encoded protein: CASRRGPTETQYF.

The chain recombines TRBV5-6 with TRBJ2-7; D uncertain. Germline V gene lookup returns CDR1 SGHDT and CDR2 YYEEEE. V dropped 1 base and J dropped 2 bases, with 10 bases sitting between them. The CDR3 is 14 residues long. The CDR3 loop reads CASSLTGDTYEQYF. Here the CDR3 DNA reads TGTGCCAGCAGCTTGACGGGTGATACCTACGAGCAGTACTTC.

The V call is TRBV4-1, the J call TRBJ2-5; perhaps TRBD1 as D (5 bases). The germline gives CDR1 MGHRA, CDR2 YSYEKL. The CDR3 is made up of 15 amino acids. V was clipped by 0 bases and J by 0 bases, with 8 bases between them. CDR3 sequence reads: CASSQDRTYQETQYF. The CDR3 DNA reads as TGCGCCAGCAGCCAAGATCGGACATACCAAGAGACCCAGTACTTC.

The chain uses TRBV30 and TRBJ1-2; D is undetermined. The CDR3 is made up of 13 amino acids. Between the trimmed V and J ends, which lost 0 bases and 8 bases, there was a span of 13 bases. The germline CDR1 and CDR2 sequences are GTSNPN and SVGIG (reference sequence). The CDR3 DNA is TGTGCCTGGAGTGTTCAAGGAGGAGGCGGCTACACCTTC. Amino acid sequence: CAWSVQGGGGYTF.

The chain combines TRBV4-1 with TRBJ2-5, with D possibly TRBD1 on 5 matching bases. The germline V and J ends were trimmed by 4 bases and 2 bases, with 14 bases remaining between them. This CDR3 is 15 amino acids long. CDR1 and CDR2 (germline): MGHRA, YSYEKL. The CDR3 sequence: CASSRPIQGQETQYF. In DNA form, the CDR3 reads TGCGCCAGCAGCCGCCCGATCCAGGGTCAAGAGACCCAGTACTTC.

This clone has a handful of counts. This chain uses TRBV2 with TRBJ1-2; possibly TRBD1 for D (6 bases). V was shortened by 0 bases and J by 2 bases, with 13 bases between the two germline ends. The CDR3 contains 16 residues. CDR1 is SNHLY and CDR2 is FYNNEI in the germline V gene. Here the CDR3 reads CASSEAQWGGNYGYTF. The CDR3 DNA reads TGTGCCAGCAGTGAAGCGCAGTGGGGGGGCAACTATGGCTACACCTTC.

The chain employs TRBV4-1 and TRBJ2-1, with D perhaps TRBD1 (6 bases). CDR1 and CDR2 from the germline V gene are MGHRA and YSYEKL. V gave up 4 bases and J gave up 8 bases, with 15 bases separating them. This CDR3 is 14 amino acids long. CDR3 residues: CASSPHTGFDEQFF. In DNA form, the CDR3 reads TGCGCCAGCAGCCCACATACAGGGTTCGATGAGCAGTTCTTC.

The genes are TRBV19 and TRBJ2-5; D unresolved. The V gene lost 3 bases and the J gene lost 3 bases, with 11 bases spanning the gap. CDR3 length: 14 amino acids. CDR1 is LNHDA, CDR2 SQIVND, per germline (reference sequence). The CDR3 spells CASSMPGLKETQYF. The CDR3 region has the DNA TGTGCCAGTAGTATGCCGGGCCTAAAAGAGACCCAGTACTTC.

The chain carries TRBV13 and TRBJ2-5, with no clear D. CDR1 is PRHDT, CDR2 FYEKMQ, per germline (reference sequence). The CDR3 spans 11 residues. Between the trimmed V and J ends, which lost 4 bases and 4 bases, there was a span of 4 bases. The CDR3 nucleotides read TGTGCCAGCAGCTCAGGAGAGACCCAGTACTTC. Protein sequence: CASSSGETQYF.

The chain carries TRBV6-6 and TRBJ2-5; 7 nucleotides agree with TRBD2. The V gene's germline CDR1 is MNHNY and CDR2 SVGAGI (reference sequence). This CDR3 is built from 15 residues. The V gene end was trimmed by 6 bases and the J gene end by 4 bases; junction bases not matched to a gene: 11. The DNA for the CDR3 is TGTGCCAGCAGACCACTGCGGGGGAATGCAGAGACCCAGTACTTC. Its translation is CASRPLRGNAETQYF.

The DNA for the CDR3 is TGTGCCAGCATACGGGCTAACTATGGCTACACCTTC. Encoded protein: CASIRANYGYTF. The genes are TRBV7-2 and TRBJ1-2; D gene uncertain. V lost 7 bases, J lost 0 bases, and 6 bases lay in between. The CDR3 contains 12 residues. Per the germline V gene, CDR1 is SGHTA and CDR2 is FQGNSA.